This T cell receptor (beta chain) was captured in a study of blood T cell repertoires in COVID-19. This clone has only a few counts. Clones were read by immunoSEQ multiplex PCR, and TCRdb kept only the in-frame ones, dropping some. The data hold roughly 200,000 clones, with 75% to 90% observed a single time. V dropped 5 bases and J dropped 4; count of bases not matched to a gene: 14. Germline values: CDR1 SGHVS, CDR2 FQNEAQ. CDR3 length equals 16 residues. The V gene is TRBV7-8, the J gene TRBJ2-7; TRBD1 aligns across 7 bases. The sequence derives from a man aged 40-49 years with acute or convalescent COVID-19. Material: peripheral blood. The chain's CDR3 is CASSTDPGQGDYEQYF. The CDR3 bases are TGTGCCAGCAGCACTGACCCCGGGCAGGGGGATTACGAGCAGTACTTC.